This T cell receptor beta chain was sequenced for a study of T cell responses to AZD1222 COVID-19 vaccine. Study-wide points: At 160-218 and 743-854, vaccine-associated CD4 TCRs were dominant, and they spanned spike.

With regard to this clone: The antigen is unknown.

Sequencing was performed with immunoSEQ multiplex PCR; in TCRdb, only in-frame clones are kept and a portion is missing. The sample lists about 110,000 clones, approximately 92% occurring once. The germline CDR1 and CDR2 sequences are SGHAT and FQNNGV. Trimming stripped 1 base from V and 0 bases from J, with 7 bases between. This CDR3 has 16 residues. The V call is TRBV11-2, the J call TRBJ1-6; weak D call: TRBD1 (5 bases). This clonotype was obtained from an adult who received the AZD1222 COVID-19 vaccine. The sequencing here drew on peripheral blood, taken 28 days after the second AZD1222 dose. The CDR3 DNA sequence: TGTGCCAGCAGCTTAGGGGGGGGCTCCTATAATTCACCCCTCCACTTT. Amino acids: CASSLGGGSYNSPLHF.